A single sample gave rise to the 15 T cell receptor beta chains below, sequenced in a study of blood T cell repertoires in COVID-19. The table came from immunoSEQ multiplex PCR; TCRdb's copy has only in-frame clones and leaves some out. This table has roughly 250,000 clones, about 89% appearing once. Sequenced material: PBMCs or T cells enriched from blood (not recorded which). All receptors come from a woman between 18 and 29 years old who had recovered from COVID-19.

The chain is built from TRBV11-2 and TRBJ1-5, with D hard to call. In germline, CDR1 is SGHAT, CDR2 FQNNGV. The CDR3 runs to 14 residues. Trimming shortened V by 0 bases and J by 4 bases, and 7 bases separated the two germline ends. CDR3: CASSLEVVNQPQHF. The CDR3 region has the DNA TGTGCCAGCAGCTTAGAGGTAGTAAATCAGCCCCAGCATTTT.

The chain has TRBV12-3 or TRBV12-4 and TRBJ2-5, with D perhaps TRBD1 (6 bases). Trimming removed 6 bases at V and 3 bases at J, with 8 bases between. CDR3 length equals 12 residues. The CDR3: CASSRTEETQYF. The CDR3 DNA sequence: TGTGCCAGCAGCCGGACAGAAGAGACCCAGTACTTC.

The chain joins TRBV2 to TRBJ1-2, with D unresolved. The CDR3 consists of 12 residues. V gave up 6 bases and J gave up 7 bases, with 12 bases separating them. CDR1 and CDR2 from the germline V gene are SNHLY and FYNNEI. CDR3 sequence: CASSGLVPGYTF. Here the CDR3 DNA reads TGTGCCAGCAGCGGACTTGTCCCTGGCTACACCTTC.

The chain has TRBV9 and TRBJ2-1, with D unclear. Germline V CDR1 and CDR2: SGDLS, YYNGEE. This CDR3 is built from 16 residues. With 0 bases removed from V and 7 bases from J, the gap between germline ends came to 17 bases. For the CDR3, the DNA is TGTGCCAGCAGCGTAGAAGCGAGGAGAAGTAGAAATGAGCAGTTCTTC. Translated, it gives CASSVEARRSRNEQFF. Based on the CDR3 plus reference TRBV9 and TRBJ2-1, the full variable domain is DSGVTQTPKHLITATGQRVTLRCSPRSGDLSVYWYQQSLDQGLQFLIQYYNGEERAKGNILERFSAQQFPDLHSELNLSSLELGDSALYFCASSVEARRSRNEQFFGPGTRLTVL.

The V call is TRBV9, the J call TRBJ1-5; 9 bases match TRBD1. The CDR3 has 16 amino acids. In germline, CDR1 is SGDLS, CDR2 YYNGEE. V shed 4 bases, J shed 5 bases, and the junction held 10 bases outside the gene matches. The CDR3 sequence: CASSPGQGRVDQPQHF. The CDR3 DNA is TGTGCCAGCAGCCCCGGACAGGGGAGGGTCGATCAGCCCCAGCATTTT.

This chain's CDR3 is CASSLTVAGEKLFF. As DNA, the CDR3 is TGTGCCAGCAGCTTAACTGTGGCGGGAGAAAAACTGTTTTTT. J is TRBJ1-4 and V is TRBV7-8; no clear D. This CDR3 has 14 residues. Germline V gene lookup returns CDR1 SGHVS and CDR2 FQNEAQ. Trimming pared 2 bases from V and 8 bases from J, leaving 12 bases between.

This sequence joins TRBV5-1 and TRBJ2-2; 9 bases line up with TRBD1. The germline V gene encodes CDR1 SGHRS and CDR2 YFSETQ. This CDR3 has 15 amino acids. Trimming took 8 bases from V and 6 from J; bases not matched to a gene: 11. The CDR3 loop is CASHETGGVAGELFF. For the CDR3, the DNA is TGCGCCAGTCATGAAACAGGGGGCGTCGCCGGGGAGCTGTTTTTT.

The rearrangement links TRBV7-9 to TRBJ1-2, with 9 nucleotides matching TRBD1. J was trimmed by 8 bases and V by 2 bases; bases with no gene match: 12. The CDR3 consists of 16 residues. CDR1 is SEHNR and CDR2 is FQNEAQ in the germline V gene (reference sequence). The CDR3 is CASSLFPDLGQGGYTF. The CDR3 DNA reads as TGTGCCAGCAGCTTATTTCCCGACTTGGGACAGGGCGGCTACACCTTC.

The rearrangement joins TRBV7-2 to TRBJ2-5, with TRBD1 as a possible D gene (7 bases). Trimming stripped 4 bases from V and 4 bases from J, with 16 bases between. Germline assignment: CDR1 SGHTA and CDR2 FQGNSA. The CDR3 covers 15 residues. CDR3 in DNA: TGTGCCAGCAGCTACGCAGGGGGGACGGCAGAGACCCAGTACTTC. It codes for CASSYAGGTAETQYF. The full variable domain, in which reference TRBV7-2 and TRBJ2-5 provide the parts outside the CDR3, is GAGVSQSPSNKVTEKGKDVELRCDPISGHTALYWYRQSLGQGLEFLIYFQGNSAPDKSGLPSDRFSAERTGGSVSTLTIQRTQQEDSAVYLCASSYAGGTAETQYFGPGTRLLVL.

The rearrangement uses TRBV27 and TRBJ2-1, with 8 bases identical to TRBD2. Looked up from germline, CDR1 is MNHEY and CDR2 is SMNVEV (reference sequence). After removal of 2 bases from V and 3 bases from J, the junction contained 3 bases not matched to a gene. This CDR3 region has 15 residues. In nucleotides, the CDR3 is TGTGCCAGCAGTTTAGCGGGAGGAGGCTACAATGAGCAGTTCTTC. Protein sequence: CASSLAGGGYNEQFF.

The V and J genes are TRBV21-1 and TRBJ1-4. TRBV21-1 is a known pseudogene. CDR3 length: 15 residues. The CDR3 nucleotides are TGTGCCAGCAGCAAAGAGGGCGGGTTAGGGGAAAAACTGTTTTTT. Translated, it gives CASSKEGGLGEKLFF.

The V and J genes are TRBV6-5 and TRBJ1-3, with D tentatively TRBD1 (6 bases). The CDR3 is 15 residues long. Trimming took off 8 bases at V and 6 bases at J, with 20 bases between the two ends. The germline V gene encodes CDR1 MNHEY and CDR2 SVGAGI. CDR3 DNA sequence: TGTGCCAGCGCCCGGGGGGGGGCGAAAGCAAACACCATATATTTT. This sequence encodes CASARGGAKANTIYF.

The chain combines TRBV12-3 or TRBV12-4 with TRBJ1-1; D is unclear. The CDR3 is 13 amino acids. V was pared by 5 bases and J by 1 base, with 8 bases between. The CDR3 sequence: CASSLYRNTEAFF. The CDR3, as DNA: TGTGCCAGCAGTCTTTACAGGAACACTGAAGCTTTCTTT.

The gene calls are TRBV18 and TRBJ2-3; TRBD1 aligns across 7 bases. The germline V gene encodes CDR1 KGHSH and CDR2 LQKENI. V lost 6 bases, J lost 2 bases, and 8 bases stayed unmatched. The CDR3 contains 15 residues. The CDR3 DNA reads TGTGCCAGCTCCCACCCGGGACAGTTCACAGATACGCAGTATTTT. It encodes CASSHPGQFTDTQYF.

This clone was detected only a few times. The V call is TRBV2, the J call TRBJ2-7; a weak D match, TRBD2 (6 bases). Per germline, CDR1 SNHLY and CDR2 FYNNEI. V dropped 5 bases and J dropped 2 bases, with 13 bases sitting between them. The CDR3 has 14 residues. The CDR3 bases are TGTGCCAGCAGTTTGACTAGAGGGACCTACGAGCAGTACTTC. Its translation: CASSLTRGTYEQYF.